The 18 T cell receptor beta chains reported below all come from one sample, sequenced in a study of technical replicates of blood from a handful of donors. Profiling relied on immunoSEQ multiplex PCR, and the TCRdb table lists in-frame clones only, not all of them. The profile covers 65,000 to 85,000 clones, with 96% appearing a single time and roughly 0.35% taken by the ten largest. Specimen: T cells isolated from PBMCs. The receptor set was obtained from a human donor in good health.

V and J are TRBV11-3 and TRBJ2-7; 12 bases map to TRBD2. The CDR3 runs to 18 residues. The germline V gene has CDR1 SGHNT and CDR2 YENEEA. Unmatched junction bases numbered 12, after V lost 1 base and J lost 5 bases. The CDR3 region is CASSLARLAGVPEDEQYF. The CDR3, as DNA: TGTGCCAGCAGCTTAGCGAGACTAGCGGGGGTCCCCGAGGACGAGCAGTACTTC.

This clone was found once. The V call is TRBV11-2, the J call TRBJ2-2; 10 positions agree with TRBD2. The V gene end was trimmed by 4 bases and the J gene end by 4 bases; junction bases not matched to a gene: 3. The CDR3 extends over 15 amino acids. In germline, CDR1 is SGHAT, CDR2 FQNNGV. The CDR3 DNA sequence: TGTGCCAGCAGCTCCGGGACTAGCGCCACCGGGGAGCTGTTTTTT. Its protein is CASSSGTSATGELFF. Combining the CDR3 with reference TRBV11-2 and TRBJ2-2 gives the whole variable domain EAGVAQSPRYKIIEKRQSVAFWCNPISGHATLYWYQQILGQGPKLLIQFQNNGVVDDSQLPKDRFSAERLKGVDSTLKIQPAKLEDSAVYLCASSSGTSATGELFFGEGSRLTVL.

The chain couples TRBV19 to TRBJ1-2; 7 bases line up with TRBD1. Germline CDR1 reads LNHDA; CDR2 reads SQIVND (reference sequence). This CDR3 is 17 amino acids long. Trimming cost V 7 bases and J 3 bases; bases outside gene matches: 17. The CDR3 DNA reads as TGTGCCAGTATTCCAAAGGACAGGCTTTTTCACCACTATGGCTACACCTTC. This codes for CASIPKDRLFHHYGYTF.

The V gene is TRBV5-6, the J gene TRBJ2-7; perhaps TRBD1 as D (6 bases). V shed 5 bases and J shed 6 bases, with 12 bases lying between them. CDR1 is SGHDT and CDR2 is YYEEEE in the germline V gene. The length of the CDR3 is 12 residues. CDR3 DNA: TGTGCCAGCAGTCCACAGGGAAGCGAGCAGTACTTC. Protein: CASSPQGSEQYF. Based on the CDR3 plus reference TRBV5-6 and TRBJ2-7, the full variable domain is DAGVTQSPTHLIKTRGQQVTLRCSPKSGHDTVSWYQQALGQGPQFIFQYYEEEERQRGNFPDRFSGHQFPNYSSELNVNALLLGDSALYLCASSPQGSEQYFGPGTRLTVT.

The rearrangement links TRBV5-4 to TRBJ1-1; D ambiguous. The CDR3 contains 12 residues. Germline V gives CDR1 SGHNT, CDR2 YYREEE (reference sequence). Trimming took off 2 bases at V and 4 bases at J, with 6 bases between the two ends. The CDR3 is CASSFRGTEAFF. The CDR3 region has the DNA TGTGCCAGCAGCTTTCGAGGCACTGAAGCTTTCTTT. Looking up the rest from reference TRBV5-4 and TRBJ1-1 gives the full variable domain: ETGVTQSPTHLIKTRGQQVTLRCSSQSGHNTVSWYQQALGQGPQFIFQYYREEENGRGNFPPRFSGLQFPNYSSELNVNALELDDSALYLCASSFRGTEAFFGQGTRLTVV.

CDR3 sequence reads: CASSPRRVSGNTIYF. In nucleotides, the CDR3 is TGTGCCAGCAGTCCAAGGAGGGTCTCGGGAAACACCATATATTTT. The V call is TRBV28, the J call TRBJ1-3; D is undetermined. Germline CDR1 reads MDHEN; CDR2 reads SYDVKM. The CDR3 consists of 15 residues. The V end lost 5 bases, the J end lost 4 bases, and 15 bases lay between the germline ends.

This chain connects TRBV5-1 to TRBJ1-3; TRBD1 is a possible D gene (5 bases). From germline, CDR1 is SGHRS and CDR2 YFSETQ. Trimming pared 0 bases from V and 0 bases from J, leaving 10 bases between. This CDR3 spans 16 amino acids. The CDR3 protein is CASSLEGISSGNTIYF. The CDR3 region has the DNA TGCGCCAGCAGCTTGGAGGGGATAAGCTCTGGAAACACCATATATTTT. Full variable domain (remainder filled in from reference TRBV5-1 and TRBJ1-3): KAGVTQTPRYLIKTRGQQVTLSCSPISGHRSVSWYQQTPGQGLQFLFEYFSETQRNKGNFPGRFSGRQFSNSRSEMNVSTLELGDSALYLCASSLEGISSGNTIYFGEGSWLTVV.

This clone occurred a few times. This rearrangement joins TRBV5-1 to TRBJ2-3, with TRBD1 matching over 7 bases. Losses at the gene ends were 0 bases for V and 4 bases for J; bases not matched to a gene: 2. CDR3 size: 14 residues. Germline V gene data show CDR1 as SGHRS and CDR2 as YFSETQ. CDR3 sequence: CASSLVQGSDTQYF. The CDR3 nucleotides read TGCGCCAGCAGCTTGGTACAGGGGTCAGATACGCAGTATTTT.

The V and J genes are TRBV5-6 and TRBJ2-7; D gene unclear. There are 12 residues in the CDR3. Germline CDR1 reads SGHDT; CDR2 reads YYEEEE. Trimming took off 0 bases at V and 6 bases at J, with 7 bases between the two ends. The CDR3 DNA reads TGTGCCAGCAGCTTGGGACGGGTCGAGCAGTACTTC. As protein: CASSLGRVEQYF.

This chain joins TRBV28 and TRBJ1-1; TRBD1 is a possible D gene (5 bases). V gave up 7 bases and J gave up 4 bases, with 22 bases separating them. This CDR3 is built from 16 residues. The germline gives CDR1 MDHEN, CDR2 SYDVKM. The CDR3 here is CASIALGGLWFTEAFF. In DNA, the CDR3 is TGTGCCAGCATCGCTCTGGGGGGACTCTGGTTCACTGAAGCTTTCTTT.

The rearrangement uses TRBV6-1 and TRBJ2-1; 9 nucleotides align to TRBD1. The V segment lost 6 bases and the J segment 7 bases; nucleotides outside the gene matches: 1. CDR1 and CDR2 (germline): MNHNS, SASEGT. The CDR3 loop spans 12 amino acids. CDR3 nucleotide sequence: TGTGCCAGCAGGGACAGGGGAAATGAGCAGTTCTTC. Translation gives CASRDRGNEQFF.

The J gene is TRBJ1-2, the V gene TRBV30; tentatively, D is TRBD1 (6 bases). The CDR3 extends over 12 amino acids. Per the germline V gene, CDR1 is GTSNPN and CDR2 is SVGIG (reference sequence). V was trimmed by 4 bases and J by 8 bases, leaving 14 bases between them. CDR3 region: CAWILETGGYTF. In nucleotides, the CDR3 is TGTGCCTGGATACTTGAGACAGGCGGCTACACCTTC.

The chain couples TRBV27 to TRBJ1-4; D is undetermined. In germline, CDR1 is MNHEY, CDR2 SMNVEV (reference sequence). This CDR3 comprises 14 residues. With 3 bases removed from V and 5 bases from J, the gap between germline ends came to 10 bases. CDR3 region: CASSLTILNEKLFF. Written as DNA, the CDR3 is TGTGCCAGCAGTTTGACAATCCTCAATGAAAAACTGTTTTTT.

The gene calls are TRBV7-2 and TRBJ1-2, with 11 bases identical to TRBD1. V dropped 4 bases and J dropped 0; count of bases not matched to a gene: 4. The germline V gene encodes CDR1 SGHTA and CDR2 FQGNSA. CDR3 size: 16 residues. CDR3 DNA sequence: TGTGCCAGCAGCTACGGACAGGGGGCGCCTAACTATGGCTACACCTTC. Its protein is CASSYGQGAPNYGYTF.

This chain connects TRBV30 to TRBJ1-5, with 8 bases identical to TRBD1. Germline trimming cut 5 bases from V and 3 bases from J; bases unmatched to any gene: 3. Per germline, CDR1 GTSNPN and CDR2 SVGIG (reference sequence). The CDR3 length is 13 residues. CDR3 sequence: CAWDRGDNQPQHF. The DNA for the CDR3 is TGTGCCTGGGACAGGGGAGACAATCAGCCCCAGCATTTT.

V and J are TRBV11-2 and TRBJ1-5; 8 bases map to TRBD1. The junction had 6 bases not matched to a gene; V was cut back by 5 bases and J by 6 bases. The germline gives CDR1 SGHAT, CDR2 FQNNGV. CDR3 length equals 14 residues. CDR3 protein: CASSAGQGTQPQHF. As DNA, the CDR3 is TGTGCCAGCAGCGCCGGACAGGGAACTCAGCCCCAGCATTTT.

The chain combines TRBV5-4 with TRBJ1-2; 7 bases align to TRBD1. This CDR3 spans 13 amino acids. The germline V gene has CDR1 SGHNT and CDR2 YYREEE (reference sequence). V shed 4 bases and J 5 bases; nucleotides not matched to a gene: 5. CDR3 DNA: TGTGCCAGCAGCGATGACAGGGTATATGGCTACACCTTC. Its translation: CASSDDRVYGYTF.

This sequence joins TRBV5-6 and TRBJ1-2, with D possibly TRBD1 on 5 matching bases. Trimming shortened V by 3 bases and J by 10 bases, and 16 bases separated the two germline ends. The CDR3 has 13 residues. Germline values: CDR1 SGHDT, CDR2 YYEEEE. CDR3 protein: CASSYPVGGIYTF. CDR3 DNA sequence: TGTGCCAGCAGCTATCCAGTGGGGGGAATCTACACCTTC.